Described below is a single T cell receptor (beta chain) sequence and its context. This record comes from a study of patients and donors after allogeneic stem cell transplantation. The CDR3 contains 16 residues. Germline-derived CDR1 and CDR2 are SGHRS and YFSETQ. V lost 0 bases and J lost 1, with 12 bases in between. TCRdb fed the RT-PCR reads into MiXCR, producing one record per CDR3 protein. The sample holds over 350,000 distinct CDR3 sequences, approximately 16% seen once. The source material was blood, either unsorted or a sorted T cell fraction (not recorded which). The chain links TRBV5-1 to TRBJ2-3; no firm D call. The TCR sequence derives from a human donor who was either an allogeneic HSCT recipient or a stem cell or donor lymphocyte infusion donor (not recorded which). It is not recorded whose cells these are; they may come from a transplant donor. In DNA, the CDR3 is TGCGCCAGCAGCTTGGGAACACTTCGGGGCACAGATACGCAGTATTTT. Its translation: CASSLGTLRGTDTQYF.